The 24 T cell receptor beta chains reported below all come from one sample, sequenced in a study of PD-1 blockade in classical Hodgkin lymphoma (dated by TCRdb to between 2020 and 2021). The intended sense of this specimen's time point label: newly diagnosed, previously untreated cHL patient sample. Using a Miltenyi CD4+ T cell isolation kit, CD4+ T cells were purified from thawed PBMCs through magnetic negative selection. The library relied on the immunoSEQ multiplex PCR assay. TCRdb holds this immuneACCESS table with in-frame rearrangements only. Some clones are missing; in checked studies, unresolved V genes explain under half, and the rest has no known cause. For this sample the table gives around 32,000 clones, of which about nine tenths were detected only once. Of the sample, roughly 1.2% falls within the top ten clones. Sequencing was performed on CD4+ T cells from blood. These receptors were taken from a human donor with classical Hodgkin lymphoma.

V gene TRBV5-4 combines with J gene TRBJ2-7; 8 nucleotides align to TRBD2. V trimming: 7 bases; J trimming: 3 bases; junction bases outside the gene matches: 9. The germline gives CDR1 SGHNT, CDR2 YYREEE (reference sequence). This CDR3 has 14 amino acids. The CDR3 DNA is TGTGCCAGCGGGCCGGCGGGAGGTCACTACGAGCAGTACGTC. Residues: CASGPAGGHYEQYV.

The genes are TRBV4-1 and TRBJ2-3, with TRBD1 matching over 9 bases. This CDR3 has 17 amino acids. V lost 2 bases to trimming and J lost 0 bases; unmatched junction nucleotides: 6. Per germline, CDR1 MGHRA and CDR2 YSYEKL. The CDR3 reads CASSQPGQGLSTDTQYF. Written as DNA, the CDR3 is TGCGCCAGCAGCCAACCGGGACAGGGCCTTAGCACAGATACGCAGTATTTT.

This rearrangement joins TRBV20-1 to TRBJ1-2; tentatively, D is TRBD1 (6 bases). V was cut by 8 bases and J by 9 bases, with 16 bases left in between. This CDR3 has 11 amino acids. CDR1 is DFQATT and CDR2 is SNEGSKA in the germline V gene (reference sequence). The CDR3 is CSLRQAARYTF. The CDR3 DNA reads TGCAGTCTTAGACAGGCGGCCCGCTACACCTTC.

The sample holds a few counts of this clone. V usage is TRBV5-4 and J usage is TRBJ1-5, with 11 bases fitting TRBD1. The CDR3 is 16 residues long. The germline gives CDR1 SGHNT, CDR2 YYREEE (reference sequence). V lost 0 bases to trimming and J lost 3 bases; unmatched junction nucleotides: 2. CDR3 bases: TGTGCCAGCAGCTTGGGGACAGGGGGCTTCAATCAGCCCCAGCATTTT. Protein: CASSLGTGGFNQPQHF.

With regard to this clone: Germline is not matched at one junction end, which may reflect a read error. CDR3 DNA: TGTGCCAGCAGCCTAGCGGGTCTAGGCTACAATGAGCAGTTCTTC. Encoded protein: CASSLAGLGYNEQFF. The chain carries TRBV11-1 and TRBJ2-1, with TRBD2 matching over 8 bases. The CDR3 totals 15 residues. Germline V gene data show CDR1 as SGHAT and CDR2 as FQDESV (reference sequence).

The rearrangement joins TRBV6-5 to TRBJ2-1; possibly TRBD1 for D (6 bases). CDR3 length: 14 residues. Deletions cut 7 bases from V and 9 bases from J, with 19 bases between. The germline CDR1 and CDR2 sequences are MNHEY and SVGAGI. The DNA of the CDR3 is TGTGCCAGCATTTCTAGTTCTGGGGGCCTTGAGCAGTTCTTC. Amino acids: CASISSSGGLEQFF.

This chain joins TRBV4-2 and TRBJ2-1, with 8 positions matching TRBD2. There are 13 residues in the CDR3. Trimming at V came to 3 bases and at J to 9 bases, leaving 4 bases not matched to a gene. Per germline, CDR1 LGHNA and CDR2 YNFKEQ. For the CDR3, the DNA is TGTGCCAGCAGCCACTCGGGAGGGGGTGAGCAGTTCTTC. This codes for CASSHSGGGEQFF.

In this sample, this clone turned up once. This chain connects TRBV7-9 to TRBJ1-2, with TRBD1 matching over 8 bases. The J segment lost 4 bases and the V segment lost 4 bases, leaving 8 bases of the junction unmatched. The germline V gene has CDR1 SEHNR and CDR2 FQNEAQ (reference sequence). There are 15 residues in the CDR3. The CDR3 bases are TGTGCCAGCAGCTCGCCGGGACAGGTCAGCTATGGCTACACCTTC. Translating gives CASSSPGQVSYGYTF.

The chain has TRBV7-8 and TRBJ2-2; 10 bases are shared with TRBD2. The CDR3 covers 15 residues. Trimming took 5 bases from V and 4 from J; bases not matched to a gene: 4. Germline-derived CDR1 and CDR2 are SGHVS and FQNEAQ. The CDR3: CASSPASGSTGELFF. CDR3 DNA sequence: TGTGCCAGCAGCCCCGCTAGCGGGAGCACCGGGGAGCTGTTTTTT.

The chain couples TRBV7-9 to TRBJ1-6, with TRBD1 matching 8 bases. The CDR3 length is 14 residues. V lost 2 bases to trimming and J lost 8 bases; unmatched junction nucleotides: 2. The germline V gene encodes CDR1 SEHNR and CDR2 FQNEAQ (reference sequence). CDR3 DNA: TGTGCCAGCAGCTTACAGGGGGCTGATTCACCCCTCCACTTT. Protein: CASSLQGADSPLHF.

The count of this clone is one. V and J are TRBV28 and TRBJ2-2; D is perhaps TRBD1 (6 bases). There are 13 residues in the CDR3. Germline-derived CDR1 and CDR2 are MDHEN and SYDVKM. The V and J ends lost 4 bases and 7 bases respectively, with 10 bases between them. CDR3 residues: CASSYRADGELFF. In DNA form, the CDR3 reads TGTGCCAGCAGTTACAGGGCGGACGGGGAGCTGTTTTTT.

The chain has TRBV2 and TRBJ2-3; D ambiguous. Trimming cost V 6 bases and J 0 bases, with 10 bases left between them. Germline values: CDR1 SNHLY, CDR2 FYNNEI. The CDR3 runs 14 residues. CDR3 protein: CASRGSTSTDTQYF. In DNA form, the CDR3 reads TGTGCCAGCAGAGGCTCGACGAGCACAGATACGCAGTATTTT.

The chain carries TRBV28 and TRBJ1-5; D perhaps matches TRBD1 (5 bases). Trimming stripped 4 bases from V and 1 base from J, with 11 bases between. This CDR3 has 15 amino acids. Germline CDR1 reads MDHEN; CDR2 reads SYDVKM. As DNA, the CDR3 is TGTGCCAGCAGTTCCGTGGGGGGGAGCAATCAGCCCCAGCATTTT. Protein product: CASSSVGGSNQPQHF.

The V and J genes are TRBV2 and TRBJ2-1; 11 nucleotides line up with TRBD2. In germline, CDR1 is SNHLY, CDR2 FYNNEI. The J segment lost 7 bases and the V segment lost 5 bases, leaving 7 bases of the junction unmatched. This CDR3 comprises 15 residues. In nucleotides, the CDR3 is TGTGCCAGCAGTTATAGCGGGAGGGCCGGGAATGAGCAGTTCTTC. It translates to CASSYSGRAGNEQFF.

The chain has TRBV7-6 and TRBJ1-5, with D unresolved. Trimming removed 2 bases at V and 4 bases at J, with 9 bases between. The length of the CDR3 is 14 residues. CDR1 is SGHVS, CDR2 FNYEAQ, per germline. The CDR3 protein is CASSLNSLNQPQHF. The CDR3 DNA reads TGTGCCAGCAGCTTAAACAGTTTGAATCAGCCCCAGCATTTT. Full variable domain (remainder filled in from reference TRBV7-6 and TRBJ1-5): GAGVSQSPRYKVTKRGQDVALRCDPISGHVSLYWYRQALGQGPEFLTYFNYEAQQDKSGLPNDRFSAERPEGSISTLTIQRTEQRDSAMYRCASSLNSLNQPQHFGDGTRLSIL.

As DNA, the CDR3 is TGTGCCACCAGCGGATCGGGGGGGCAGCGTATCGAGCAGTACTTC. This encodes CATSGSGGQRIEQYF. This chain uses TRBV15 with TRBJ2-7, with TRBD2 identical over 8 bases. Unmatched junction bases numbered 12, after V lost 5 bases and J lost 6 bases. This CDR3 is 15 amino acids long. Per germline, CDR1 LNHNV and CDR2 YYDKDF (reference sequence).

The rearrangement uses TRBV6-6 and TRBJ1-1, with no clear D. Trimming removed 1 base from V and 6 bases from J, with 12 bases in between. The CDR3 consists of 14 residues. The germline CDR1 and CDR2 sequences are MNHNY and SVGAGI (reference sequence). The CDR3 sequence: CASSYWRSSAEAFF. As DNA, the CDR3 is TGTGCCAGCAGTTACTGGCGAAGCTCAGCTGAAGCTTTCTTT.

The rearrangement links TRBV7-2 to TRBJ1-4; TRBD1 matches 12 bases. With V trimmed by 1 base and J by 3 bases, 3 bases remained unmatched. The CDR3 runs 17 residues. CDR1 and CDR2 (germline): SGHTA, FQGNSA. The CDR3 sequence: CASSLGDRGPANEKLFF. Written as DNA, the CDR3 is TGTGCCAGCAGCTTAGGGGACAGGGGGCCAGCTAATGAAAAACTGTTTTTT.

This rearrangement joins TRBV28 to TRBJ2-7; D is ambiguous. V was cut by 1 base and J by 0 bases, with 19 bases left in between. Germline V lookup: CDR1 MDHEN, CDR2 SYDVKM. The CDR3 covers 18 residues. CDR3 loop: CASSLSLEWSESSYEQYF. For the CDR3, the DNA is TGTGCCAGCAGTTTATCCCTAGAGTGGAGCGAGAGCTCCTACGAGCAGTACTTC.

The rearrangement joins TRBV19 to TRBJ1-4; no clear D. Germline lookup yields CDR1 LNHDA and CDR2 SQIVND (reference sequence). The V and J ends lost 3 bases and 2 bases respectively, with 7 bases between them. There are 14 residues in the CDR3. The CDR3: CASSMFWTNEKLFF. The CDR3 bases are TGTGCCAGTAGTATGTTCTGGACTAATGAAAAACTGTTTTTT.

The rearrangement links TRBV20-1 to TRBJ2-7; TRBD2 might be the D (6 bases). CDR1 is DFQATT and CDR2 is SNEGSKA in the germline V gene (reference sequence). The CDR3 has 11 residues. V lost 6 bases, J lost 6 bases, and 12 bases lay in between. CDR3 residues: CSASLASEQYV. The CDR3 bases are TGCAGTGCCTCACTAGCTTCCGAGCAGTACGTC.

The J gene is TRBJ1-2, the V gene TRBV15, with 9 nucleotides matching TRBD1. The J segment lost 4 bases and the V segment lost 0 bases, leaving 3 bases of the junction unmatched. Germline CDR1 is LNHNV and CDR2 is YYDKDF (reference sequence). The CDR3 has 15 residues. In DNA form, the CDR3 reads TGTGCCACCAGCAGAGATTTGACAGGGGGCTATGGCTACACCTTC. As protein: CATSRDLTGGYGYTF.

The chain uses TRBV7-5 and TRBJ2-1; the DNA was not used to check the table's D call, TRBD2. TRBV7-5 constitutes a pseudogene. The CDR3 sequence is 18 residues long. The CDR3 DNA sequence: TGTGTCAGAAGCTTCGGGACTAGCGGGGAAAGTTCCTACAATGAGCAGTTCTTC. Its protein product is CVRSFGTSGESSYNEQFF.

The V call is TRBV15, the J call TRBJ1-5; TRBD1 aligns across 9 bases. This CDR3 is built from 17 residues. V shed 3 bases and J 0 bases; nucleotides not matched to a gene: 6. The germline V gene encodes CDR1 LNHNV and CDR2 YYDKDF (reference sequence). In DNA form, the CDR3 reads TGTGCCACCAGCAGGACAGGGGGGCGAGGTAGCAATCAGCCCCAGCATTTT. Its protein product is CATSRTGGRGSNQPQHF.